The 25 T cell receptor beta chains below come from one sample, sequenced in a study of blood T cell repertoires in COVID-19 (TCRdb year 2020). Library preparation employed the immunoSEQ multiplex PCR assay. The clones in this table, taken by TCRdb from immuneACCESS, are in-frame only. Not every clone is retained; where verified, under half of the shortfall comes from an unresolved V gene, and the cause of the rest is unknown. The sample yields roughly 410,000 clones; 80% to 90% were counted once. Approximately 2.5% of the sample lies in the top ten. Sequenced material: peripheral blood. The receptor source for this set is a woman between 55 and 75 years old with COVID-19, enrolled during active disease.

The rearrangement joins TRBV2 to TRBJ2-7; D gene unclear. Germline loops: CDR1 SNHLY, CDR2 FYNNEI. Trimming removed 6 bases at V and 0 bases at J, with 12 bases between. This CDR3 is 14 amino acids long. In DNA, the CDR3 is TGTGCCAGCAGCCTCGTCTACCCCTCCTACGAGCAGTACTTC. Translating it yields CASSLVYPSYEQYF. The entire variable domain, with the rest obtained from reference TRBV2 and TRBJ2-7, is as follows: EPEVTQTPSHQVTQMGQEVILRCVPISNHLYFYWYRQILGQKVEFLVSFYNNEISEKSEIFDDQFSVERPDGSNFTLKIRSTKLEDSAMYFCASSLVYPSYEQYFGPGTRLTVT.

The J gene is TRBJ1-4, the V gene TRBV18; D remains unclear. V lost 3 bases and J 8 bases, leaving 10 bases between the germline ends. The germline CDR1 and CDR2 sequences are KGHSH and LQKENI. The CDR3 length is 13 residues. The CDR3 nucleotides are TGTGCCAGCTCACCCCCGACACAGGAAAAACTGTTTTTT. Amino acids: CASSPPTQEKLFF.

The chain joins TRBV30 to TRBJ1-6; D is uncertain. The V gene lost 2 bases and the J gene lost 0 bases, with 8 bases spanning the gap. Per the germline V gene, CDR1 is GTSNPN and CDR2 is SVGIG (reference sequence). The CDR3 has 15 amino acids. CDR3 in DNA: TGTGCCTGGAGTCTTGGCCGCTCCTATAATTCACCCCTCCACTTT. It is translated as CAWSLGRSYNSPLHF.

This sequence joins TRBV6-5 and TRBJ1-6; D unresolved. The germline CDR1 and CDR2 sequences are MNHEY and SVGAGI. Trimming stripped 4 bases from V and 2 bases from J, with 9 bases between. CDR3 length: 15 residues. The DNA for the CDR3 is TGTGCCAGCAGTTCCCCCAGTACCTATAATTCACCCCTCCACTTT. Translating gives CASSSPSTYNSPLHF.

V gene TRBV9 combines with J gene TRBJ2-5; TRBD2 agrees at 10 bases. Per germline, CDR1 SGDLS and CDR2 YYNGEE. Trimming removed 4 bases from V and 1 base from J; junction bases left unmatched: 1. The CDR3 covers 14 residues. The CDR3 DNA is TGTGCCAGCAGCCGGACTAGCGGCCAAGAGACCCAGTACTTC. Translating it yields CASSRTSGQETQYF.

The V gene is TRBV7-9, the J gene TRBJ2-1; the match to TRBD1 covers 7 bases. Germline assignment: CDR1 SEHNR and CDR2 FQNEAQ (reference sequence). Losses at the gene ends were 6 bases for V and 8 bases for J; bases not matched to a gene: 4. The CDR3 runs 12 residues. The DNA of the CDR3 is TGTGCCAGCAGTCGCGACAGGGATGAGCAGTTCTTC. Amino acids: CASSRDRDEQFF.

This chain connects TRBV24-1 to TRBJ2-3; D is perhaps TRBD1 (5 bases). CDR3 length: 15 residues. Germline-derived CDR1 and CDR2 are KGHDR and SFDVKD. The V and J ends lost 4 bases and 8 bases respectively, with 18 bases between them. The CDR3 reads CATSDPSGPHGTQYF. The DNA of the CDR3 is TGTGCCACCAGTGACCCGTCAGGGCCCCACGGTACGCAGTATTTT.

The rearrangement joins TRBV6-5 to TRBJ2-7; 12 bases are shared with TRBD1. V shed 7 bases and J 5 bases; nucleotides not matched to a gene: 9. Per the germline V gene, CDR1 is MNHEY and CDR2 is SVGAGI. The CDR3 is 15 residues long. The CDR3 region has the DNA TGTGCCAGCACCCCAGGCGGGACAGGGGGCCACGAGCAGTACTTC. Amino acids: CASTPGGTGGHEQYF.

The rearrangement joins TRBV6-5 to TRBJ2-7; 7 nucleotides align to TRBD1. The junction had 7 bases not matched to a gene; V was cut back by 2 bases and J by 3 bases. The CDR3 is made up of 15 amino acids. Germline CDR1 is MNHEY and CDR2 is SVGAGI. The CDR3 reads CASSYRMDRIYEQYF. CDR3 coding DNA: TGTGCCAGCAGTTACCGGATGGACAGGATCTACGAGCAGTACTTC.

The V and J genes are TRBV7-2 and TRBJ2-3, with TRBD1 identical over 9 bases. The CDR3 is made up of 17 amino acids. V shed 7 bases and J 5 bases; nucleotides not matched to a gene: 16. The germline gives CDR1 SGHTA, CDR2 FQGNSA. CDR3 protein: CASTLLPGTGFGDTQYF. The CDR3 coding sequence is TGTGCCAGCACCCTACTCCCGGGGACAGGGTTCGGAGATACGCAGTATTTT.

The chain uses TRBV29-1 and TRBJ2-6; a possible D gene is TRBD1 (5 bases). The CDR3 spans 18 residues. The V end was cut by 0 bases, the J end by 3 bases, with 18 bases between. Germline assignment: CDR1 SQVTM and CDR2 ANQGSEA. The DNA of the CDR3 is TGCAGCGTTGAAGATTCGGCAGGGATGTCGGATGGGGCCAACGTCCTGACTTTC. It codes for CSVEDSAGMSDGANVLTF.

The V gene is TRBV5-1, the J gene TRBJ2-3, with TRBD1 as a possible D gene (5 bases). The CDR3 covers 15 residues. The ends were cut back, 2 bases at V and 6 bases at J, with 16 bases in the middle. Per the germline V gene, CDR1 is SGHRS and CDR2 is YFSETQ. The CDR3 region has the DNA TGCGCCAGCAGCTTCCAGGGTGTAGGTGATGATACGCAGTATTTT. Amino acid sequence: CASSFQGVGDDTQYF.

J is TRBJ2-2 and V is TRBV6-5, with 8 bases fitting TRBD1. This CDR3 has 15 residues. Germline V gives CDR1 MNHEY, CDR2 SVGAGI. Trimming at V came to 8 bases and at J to 1 base, leaving 6 bases not matched to a gene. CDR3 coding DNA: TGTGCCAGCGCCCCAGGACAGGGGAACACCGGGGAGCTGTTTTTT. This encodes CASAPGQGNTGELFF.

This sequence joins TRBV19 and TRBJ1-6, with a possible D match to TRBD1 (6 bases). The CDR3 extends over 14 amino acids. Trimming removed 6 bases at V and 9 bases at J, with 15 bases between. Per the germline V gene, CDR1 is LNHDA and CDR2 is SQIVND (reference sequence). This CDR3 reads CASRRTALGSPLHF. The CDR3 DNA sequence: TGTGCCAGTAGGAGGACAGCCTTGGGTTCACCCCTCCACTTT.

This clone was counted once. The gene calls are TRBV30 and TRBJ1-6; maybe TRBD1 (6 bases). Germline V gene sequence: CDR1 GTSNPN, CDR2 SVGIG (reference sequence). CDR3 length: 16 amino acids. V was pared by 2 bases and J by 0 bases, with 11 bases between. CDR3 loop: CAWSLWDTSYNSPLHF. Written as DNA, the CDR3 is TGTGCCTGGAGTCTTTGGGACACCTCCTATAATTCACCCCTCCACTTT.

V usage is TRBV4-2 and J usage is TRBJ2-2; 11 bases are shared with TRBD2. J lost 6 bases, V lost 4 bases, and 4 bases had no gene match. Germline CDR1 LGHNA, CDR2 YNFKEQ. There are 15 residues in the CDR3. This chain's CDR3 is CASSPRTSGSGELFF. CDR3 in DNA: TGTGCCAGCAGCCCAAGGACTAGCGGGTCCGGGGAGCTGTTTTTT.

The chain joins TRBV5-6 to TRBJ1-2, with a possible D match to TRBD1 (5 bases). The germline V gene has CDR1 SGHDT and CDR2 YYEEEE. The CDR3 extends over 14 amino acids. V shed 5 bases and J shed 7 bases, with 18 bases lying between them. This CDR3 reads CASSRPGFGSGYTF. The CDR3 DNA reads TGTGCCAGCAGTAGACCAGGGTTCGGTTCTGGCTACACCTTC.

The rearrangement uses TRBV4-2 and TRBJ1-6; TRBD1 matches 7 bases. The junction had 2 bases not matched to a gene; V was cut back by 1 base and J by 5 bases. The CDR3 covers 15 residues. Germline loops: CDR1 LGHNA, CDR2 YNFKEQ. CDR3 coding DNA: TGTGCCAGCAGCCAAGGGGGACAGCATAATTCACCCCTCCACTTT. Amino acid sequence: CASSQGGQHNSPLHF.

The genes are TRBV5-1 and TRBJ2-3; 10 bases agree with TRBD2. Germline trimming cut 2 bases from V and 6 bases from J; bases unmatched to any gene: 3. CDR3 length: 14 amino acids. Germline CDR1 reads SGHRS; CDR2 reads YFSETQ. The CDR3 DNA is TGCGCCAGCAGCTTTCTAGCGGGGGTTGATACGCAGTATTTT. Protein: CASSFLAGVDTQYF. The full variable domain, with the rest looked up from reference TRBV5-1 and TRBJ2-3, is KAGVTQTPRYLIKTRGQQVTLSCSPISGHRSVSWYQQTPGQGLQFLFEYFSETQRNKGNFPGRFSGRQFSNSRSEMNVSTLELGDSALYLCASSFLAGVDTQYFGPGTRLTVL.

V and J are TRBV7-3 and TRBJ1-1, with 7 bases matching TRBD1. The V gene end was trimmed by 2 bases and the J gene end by 0 bases; junction bases not matched to a gene: 6. CDR3 length: 16 residues. Germline V gene lookup returns CDR1 SGHTA and CDR2 FQGTGA. As DNA, the CDR3 is TGTGCCAGCAGCTTAGGTTACAGGGGTATGAACACTGAAGCTTTCTTT. This gives the protein CASSLGYRGMNTEAFF. The full variable domain, completed using reference TRBV7-3 and TRBJ1-1, is GAGVSQTPSNKVTEKGKYVELRCDPISGHTALYWYRQSLGQGPEFLIYFQGTGAADDSGLPNDRFFAVRPEGSVSTLKIQRTERGDSAVYLCASSLGYRGMNTEAFFGQGTRLTVV.

For this clone: Other DNA sequences in this sample translate to the same CDR3. The chain uses TRBV5-1 and TRBJ1-2; D ambiguous. Trimming took off 0 bases at V and 2 bases at J, with 8 bases between the two ends. Germline V CDR1 and CDR2: SGHRS, YFSETQ. The CDR3 covers 14 residues. The DNA for the CDR3 is TGCGCCAGCAGCTTGGAGGGCGGGAACTATGGCTACACCTTC. This sequence encodes CASSLEGGNYGYTF. Complete variable domain (other parts from reference TRBV5-1 and TRBJ1-2): KAGVTQTPRYLIKTRGQQVTLSCSPISGHRSVSWYQQTPGQGLQFLFEYFSETQRNKGNFPGRFSGRQFSNSRSEMNVSTLELGDSALYLCASSLEGGNYGYTFGSGTRLTVV.

The V and J genes are TRBV28 and TRBJ2-7, with unresolved D. The CDR3 consists of 12 residues. Looked up from germline, CDR1 is MDHEN and CDR2 is SYDVKM. With 1 base removed from V and 2 bases from J, the gap between germline ends came to 3 bases. This CDR3 is CASSLFTYEQYF. The CDR3 DNA follows: TGTGCCAGCAGTTTATTCACCTACGAGCAGTACTTC.

The chain joins TRBV6-6 to TRBJ1-1; maybe TRBD1 (6 bases). The ends were cut back, 2 bases at V and 4 bases at J, with 11 bases in the middle. The germline gives CDR1 MNHNY, CDR2 SVGAGI (reference sequence). The CDR3 covers 14 residues. The chain's CDR3 is CASSYPLGGTEAFF. CDR3 nucleotide sequence: TGTGCCAGCAGTTACCCCCTAGGGGGCACTGAAGCTTTCTTT.

The V and J genes are TRBV6-1 and TRBJ1-2, with TRBD1 identical over 9 bases. The J segment lost 5 bases and the V segment lost 2 bases, leaving 9 bases of the junction unmatched. The CDR3 consists of 16 residues. CDR1 is MNHNS, CDR2 SASEGT, per germline. The CDR3 nucleotides read TGTGCCAGCAGTGAAATCACAGGGGGCGCAGGTTATGGCTACACCTTC. Its protein product is CASSEITGGAGYGYTF.

The gene calls are TRBV12-3 or TRBV12-4 and TRBJ1-5; D unresolved. There are 13 residues in the CDR3. The germline V and J ends were trimmed by 2 bases and 7 bases, with 9 bases remaining between them. The CDR3 region has the DNA TGTGCCAGCAGTTTACCGCCCGGGCAGCCCCAGCATTTT. Translating it yields CASSLPPGQPQHF.